The present T cell receptor beta chain was sequenced within a study of T-cell memory formation after mild COVID-19. The V gene end was trimmed by 5 bases and the J gene end by 10 bases; junction bases not matched to a gene: 20. Per the germline V gene, CDR1 is SGHTA and CDR2 is FQGTGA. The CDR3 has 17 residues. Regarding the study as a whole: While clones contracting from day 15 to 85 were balanced between CD4 and CD8, later expanders leaned CD4+.

TCRalpha and TCRbeta libraries used 5'RACE with constant-segment primers and UMIs. From the 5' RACE reads, TCRdb called clonotypes with MiXCR, one entry per CDR3 protein. The top ten hold about 2.4% of the sample, which has about 190,000 distinct CDR3 sequences, around 19% seen once. This clonotype has only one observation. Its antigen remains unidentified. V usage is TRBV7-3 and J usage is TRBJ1-1; 9 nucleotides align to TRBD1. The receptor was derived from an adult woman who had mild COVID-19 (a few samples of this study predate the infection). Cell type and time point are not known. The sequencing sample was made of PBMCs or a T cell subset sorted from them (not recorded which). The CDR3 DNA sequence: TGTGCCAGCAGCCCCATCAGCCCGGGACAGGGCACCGTTGCAGCTTTCTTT. The encoded protein is CASSPISPGQGTVAAFF.